What follows is one T cell receptor (beta chain) and its context. This record belongs to a study of blood T cell repertoires in COVID-19. Across the whole study: Some COVID-19 samples were acute and others convalescent; all came from the United States, Italy and Spain. Sources were T cells, B-cell-depleted T cells, or PBMCs; the material itself was cDNA or gDNA.

Some clones are missing from TCRdb's copy, which holds only in-frame ones; the method was immunoSEQ multiplex PCR. The table has roughly 220,000 clones, approximately 80% seen once. The germline V and J ends were trimmed by 1 base and 7 bases, with 19 bases remaining between them. Germline lookup yields CDR1 LGHNA and CDR2 YSLEER. The CDR3 extends over 16 amino acids. The sequencing input was peripheral blood. The V and J genes are TRBV4-3 and TRBJ1-2, with D possibly matching TRBD1 (5 bases). The clonotype comes from a woman in her fifties or sixties who had recovered from COVID-19. The CDR3 bases are TGCGCCAGCAGCCAAGCCCAGAATAGGCAGGGTGGTGGCTACACCTTC. Translating it yields CASSQAQNRQGGGYTF.